The sequence of this T cell receptor beta chain was determined in a study of beta chain features in type 1 diabetes (dated by TCRdb to the late 2010s). About the study as a whole: No differences in mean age, gender distribution, total cell number or subset yield were found between patients and healthy donors. Regulatory and stem cell-like memory subsets were isolated from only 8 patients and roughly eight healthy donors, whereas naive and central memory subsets came from all 30 or so donors. The study compared TCRB repertoires of sorted circulating CD4+ T cell subsets between recently diagnosed type 1 diabetes patients and matched healthy donors. A total of 85 million to 140 million sorted cells were examined across all samples, and the number of cells per subset was strongly correlated with RNA yield.

Broader findings and caveats from the paper: PCR might favor shorter templates, but patient and control samples were amplified and corrected together, so any skew would affect both groups equally. Fewer insertions and more nucleotide deletions at VDJ recombination sites were observed in patients with type 1 diabetes, implying thymic rearrangement abnormalities. A moderate but significant shortening of TCRB CDR3 length was observed in type 1 diabetes patients in all four CD4+ subsets. The naive, central memory and regulatory TCRB repertoires appeared to resemble one another more closely among patients than among healthy donors. Because cDNA was sequenced instead of genomic DNA, highly expressing activated cells could be over-represented, though the groups showed no difference in activation or CD3 levels. HLA sub-analyses involved small numbers of individuals, so any influence of HLA type on TCRB rearrangement remained unresolved.

With respect to this clone: Its antigen remains unidentified. The input lacks base qualities; no much larger clone sits a single base away.

The High Capacity cDNA Reverse Transcription Kit was used to reverse transcribe all of the isolated RNA, meaning that expressed TCRB transcripts were what got sequenced. Naive, central memory and regulatory T cell samples underwent deep immunoSEQ sequencing, averaging around 3.9 million total reads per sample. After sorted cells were lysed in RLT buffer, RNA was extracted with DNase-treated RNeasy Micro or Mini kits, with the choice depending on cell number. To prevent cross-contamination, each cell subset was processed individually, whereas patient and healthy donor samples were processed jointly. The immunoSEQ multiplex PCR was used to amplify TCRB sequences from cDNA, generating 87-bp fragments that spanned the CDR3 region. The amplicons were sequenced using the Illumina HiSeq platform. As for how the authors treated the data: PCR bias was computationally corrected using synthetic template baselines, reads within Hamming distance 2 were collapsed, and singletons that could not be merged were discarded. Reads were aligned against IMGT to assign V, D and J genes, CDR3 length and insertions or deletions at six rearrangement sites. Within each subset, clonotype counts were normalized to sorted cell number, and only after that were true diversity and Gini coefficients computed with the tcR R package. The overlap coefficient, calculated on TCRB nucleotide sequences, was used to measure repertoire sharing. Out-of-frame TCRB sequences from naive cells were analyzed to stand in for the pre-selection repertoire. Sourced from immuneACCESS, this table was stored by TCRdb with only in-frame sequences that have V and J called. A share of the clones is absent; for the studies checked, an unresolved V gene accounts for under half, and the remainder has no known explanation. V and J calls and clone size are those listed in that table; D and trimming were worked out from the DNA. This sample gives under 300,000 clones in total; more than 11% of them show up just once. The ten top clones hold almost 0.02% of the sample.

Each donor gave one peripheral blood draw, about 110 mL on average, collected into heparinised tubes. Naive, central memory, regulatory and stem cell-like memory CD4+ T cells were sorted on a BD FACSAria II using a panel including CD45RO, CCR7, CD25, CD127, CD95 and CD27. Every sorted population had a purity above 95%. PBMCs were isolated right away by Lymphoprep density gradient centrifugation and were stained directly, without culture. To minimize batch effects, samples were stained and sorted in pairs, one healthy donor with one patient per experiment. Unmatched junction bases come to 4, with V trimmed by 2 bases and J by 5 bases. CDR1 and CDR2, looked up from the germline V gene, are MGHRA and YSYEKL. Spanning cysteine to phenylalanine, the CDR3 consists of 16 amino acids. The CDR3 DNA has 48 bases and is translated from base 1.

The sequence was collected from a man aged 25-45 years with type 1 diabetes. Sequencing input: naive CD4+ T cells from blood. The cell subset or site label here, explained by the study, means: true naive CD4+ T cells. The rearrangement joined TRBV4-1 to TRBJ1-6, with 9 central nucleotides matching TRBD1. This receptor carries the CDR3 CASSQWRDRDNSPLHF. The DNA reads as follows: TGCGCCAGCAGCCAATGGCGGGACAGGGATAATTCACCCCTCCACTTT.